What follows are 9 T cell receptor beta chains derived from one specimen sequenced in a study of T-cell memory formation after mild COVID-19. TCRdb redid the calling of the 5' RACE reads with MiXCR, one entry per CDR3 protein. Here the sample spans fewer than 300,000 distinct CDR3 sequences, over 15% being singletons. The sample comprised PBMCs or a T cell subset sorted from them (not recorded which). The source of these receptors is a young man who had mild COVID-19 (a few samples of this study predate the infection). Cell type and time point are not known.

The chain links TRBV25-1 to TRBJ2-2; TRBD1 agrees at 12 bases. The V gene's germline CDR1 is MGHDK and CDR2 SYGVNS. The CDR3 runs 17 residues. V dropped 5 bases and J dropped 5; count of bases not matched to a gene: 9. CDR3 bases: TGTGCCAGCAGTATAAACCGGGACAGGGGGCCTACCGGGGAGCTGTTTTTT. Protein sequence: CASSINRDRGPTGELFF.

This clonotype occurred a few times. The gene calls are TRBV4-3 and TRBJ2-2; D ambiguous. The length of the CDR3 is 15 residues. Germline loops: CDR1 LGHNA, CDR2 YSLEER. The V end lost 3 bases, the J end lost 6 bases, and 14 bases lay between the germline ends. The CDR3 protein is CASSHDPEGPGELFF. The CDR3 DNA follows: TGCGCCAGCAGCCACGACCCGGAAGGCCCCGGGGAGCTGTTTTTT.

This clonotype was observed a few times. The V call is TRBV20-1, the J call TRBJ2-1; D is possibly TRBD2 (5 bases). Trimming left V 3 bases short and J 5 bases short, with 8 bases between. CDR1 and CDR2 (germline): DFQATT, SNEGSKA (reference sequence). The CDR3 covers 12 residues. The CDR3 reads CSASRGDNEQFF. The DNA of the CDR3 is TGCAGTGCTAGTCGGGGAGACAATGAGCAGTTCTTC.

The V and J genes are TRBV7-3 and TRBJ2-2; D perhaps matches TRBD1 (6 bases). The CDR3 is 12 residues long. The V and J ends lost 6 bases and 4 bases respectively, with 6 bases between them. Germline CDR1 SGHTA, CDR2 FQGTGA. Here the CDR3 reads CASRTGTGELFF. CDR3 coding DNA: TGTGCCAGCAGGACAGGCACCGGGGAGCTGTTTTTT.

This clonotype has just a few counts. The chain couples TRBV4-2 to TRBJ2-3; 7 bases align to TRBD2. The germline CDR1 and CDR2 sequences are LGHNA and YNFKEQ. The CDR3 loop spans 13 amino acids. J was trimmed by 5 bases and V by 4 bases; bases with no gene match: 3. CDR3 nucleotide sequence: TGTGCCAGCAGCCGGAGCGGGGTAGATACGCAGTATTTT. Amino acid sequence: CASSRSGVDTQYF.

The chain combines TRBV15 with TRBJ2-1; D is possibly TRBD1 (6 bases). Trimming cost V 1 base and J 8 bases, with 15 bases left between them. The CDR3 contains 15 residues. Germline V lookup: CDR1 LNHNV, CDR2 YYDKDF (reference sequence). DNA of the CDR3: TGTGCCACCAGCAGAGCGAGGAGCGCAGGGGATGAGCAGTTCTTC. Encoded protein: CATSRARSAGDEQFF.

The gene calls are TRBV4-3 and TRBJ2-3; D might be TRBD2 (6 bases). V was clipped by 0 bases and J by 4 bases, with 8 bases between them. Germline V gene sequence: CDR1 LGHNA, CDR2 YSLEER. This CDR3 spans 14 amino acids. The CDR3, as DNA: TGCGCCAGCAGCCAAGAATGGGGGGCAGATACGCAGTATTTT. It encodes CASSQEWGADTQYF.

The chain recombines TRBV27 with TRBJ2-2; D remains unclear. The CDR3 contains 14 residues. Trimming stripped 6 bases from V and 5 bases from J, with 13 bases between. Germline V gene lookup returns CDR1 MNHEY and CDR2 SMNVEV (reference sequence). CDR3 sequence: CASRPYMSTGELFF. The CDR3 DNA follows: TGTGCCAGCAGGCCCTACATGTCAACCGGGGAGCTGTTTTTT.

This clonotype showed up many times. The chain combines TRBV12-3 or TRBV12-4 with TRBJ2-7; 10 positions agree with TRBD1. Unmatched junction bases numbered 9, after V lost 6 bases and J lost 7 bases. The CDR3 spans 14 residues. CDR3 coding DNA: TGTGCCAGCAGCCTAGGACAGGGGGTTGGAGAGCAGTACTTC. The encoded protein is CASSLGQGVGEQYF.